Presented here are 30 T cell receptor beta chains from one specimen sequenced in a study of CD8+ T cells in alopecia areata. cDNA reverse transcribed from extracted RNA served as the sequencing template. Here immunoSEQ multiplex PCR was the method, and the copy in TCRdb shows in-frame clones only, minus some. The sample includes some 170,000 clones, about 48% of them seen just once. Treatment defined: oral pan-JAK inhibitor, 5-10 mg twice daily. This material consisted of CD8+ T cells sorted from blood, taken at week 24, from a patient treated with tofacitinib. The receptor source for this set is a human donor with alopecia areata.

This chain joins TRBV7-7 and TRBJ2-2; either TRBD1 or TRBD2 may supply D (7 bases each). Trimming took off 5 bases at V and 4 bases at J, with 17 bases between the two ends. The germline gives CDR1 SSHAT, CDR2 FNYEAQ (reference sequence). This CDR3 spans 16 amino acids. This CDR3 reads CASSPGGQRGTGELFF. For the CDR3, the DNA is TGTGCCAGCAGCCCGGGGGGACAGAGGGGCACCGGGGAGCTGTTTTTT.

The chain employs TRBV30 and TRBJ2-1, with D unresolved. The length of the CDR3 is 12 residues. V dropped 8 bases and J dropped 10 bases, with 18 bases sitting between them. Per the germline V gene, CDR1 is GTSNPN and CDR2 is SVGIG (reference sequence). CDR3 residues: CAGSRWVDEQFF. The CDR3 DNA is TGTGCCGGATCTCGGTGGGTAGACGAGCAGTTCTTC.

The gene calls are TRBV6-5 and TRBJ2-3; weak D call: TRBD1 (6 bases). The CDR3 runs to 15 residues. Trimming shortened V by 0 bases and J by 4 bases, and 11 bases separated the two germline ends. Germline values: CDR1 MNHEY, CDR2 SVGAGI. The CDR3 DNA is TGTGCCAGCAGTTACTCGAGGCAGGGGCCAGATACGCAGTATTTT. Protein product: CASSYSRQGPDTQYF.

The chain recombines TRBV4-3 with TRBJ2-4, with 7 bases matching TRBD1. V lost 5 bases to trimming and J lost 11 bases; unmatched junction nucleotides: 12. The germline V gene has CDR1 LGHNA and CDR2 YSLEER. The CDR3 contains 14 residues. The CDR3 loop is CASSETGQDGVQYF. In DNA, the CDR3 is TGCGCCAGCAGCGAGACAGGACAGGATGGTGTTCAGTACTTC.

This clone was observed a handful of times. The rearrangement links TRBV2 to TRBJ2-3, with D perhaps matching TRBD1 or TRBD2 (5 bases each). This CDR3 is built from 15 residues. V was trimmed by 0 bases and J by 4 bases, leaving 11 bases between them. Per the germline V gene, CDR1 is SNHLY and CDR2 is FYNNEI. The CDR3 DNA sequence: TGTGCCAGCAGTGAAGCGGGGGTTCGGGCAGATACGCAGTATTTT. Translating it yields CASSEAGVRADTQYF.

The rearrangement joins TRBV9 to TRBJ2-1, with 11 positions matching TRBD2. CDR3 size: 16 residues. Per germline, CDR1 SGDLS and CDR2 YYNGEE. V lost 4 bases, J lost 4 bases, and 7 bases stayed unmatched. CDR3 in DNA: TGTGCCAGCAGCATAAGACTAGCGGGACTATACAATGAGCAGTTCTTC. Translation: CASSIRLAGLYNEQFF. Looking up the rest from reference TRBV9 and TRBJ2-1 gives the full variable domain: DSGVTQTPKHLITATGQRVTLRCSPRSGDLSVYWYQQSLDQGLQFLIQYYNGEERAKGNILERFSAQQFPDLHSELNLSSLELGDSALYFCASSIRLAGLYNEQFFGPGTRLTVL.

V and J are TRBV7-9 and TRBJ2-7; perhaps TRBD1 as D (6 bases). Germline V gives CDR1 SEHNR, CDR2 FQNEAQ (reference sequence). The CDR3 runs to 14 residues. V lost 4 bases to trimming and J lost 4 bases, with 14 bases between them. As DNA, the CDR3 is TGTGCCAGCAGCTGGGGGACACAGTCATACGAGCAGTACTTC. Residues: CASSWGTQSYEQYF.

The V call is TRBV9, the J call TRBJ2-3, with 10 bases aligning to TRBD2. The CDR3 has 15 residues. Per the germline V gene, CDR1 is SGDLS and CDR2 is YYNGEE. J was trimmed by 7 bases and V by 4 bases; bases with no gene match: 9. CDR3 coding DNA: TGTGCCAGCAGCAAGGGAGCGGGGGGGCCGAATACGCAGTATTTT. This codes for CASSKGAGGPNTQYF.

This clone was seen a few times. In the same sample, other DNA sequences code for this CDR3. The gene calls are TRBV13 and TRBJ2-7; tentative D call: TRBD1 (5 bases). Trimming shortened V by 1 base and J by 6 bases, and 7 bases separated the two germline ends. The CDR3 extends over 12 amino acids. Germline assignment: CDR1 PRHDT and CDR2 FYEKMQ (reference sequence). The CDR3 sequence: CASSLVGREQYF. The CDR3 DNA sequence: TGTGCCAGCAGCTTAGTGGGGCGCGAGCAGTACTTC.

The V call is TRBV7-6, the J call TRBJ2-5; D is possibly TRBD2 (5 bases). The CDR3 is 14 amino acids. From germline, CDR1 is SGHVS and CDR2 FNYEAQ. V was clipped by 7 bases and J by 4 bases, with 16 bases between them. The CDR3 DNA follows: TGTGCCAGCACCCTTCGGGGTTTAGGAGAGACCCAGTACTTC. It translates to CASTLRGLGETQYF.

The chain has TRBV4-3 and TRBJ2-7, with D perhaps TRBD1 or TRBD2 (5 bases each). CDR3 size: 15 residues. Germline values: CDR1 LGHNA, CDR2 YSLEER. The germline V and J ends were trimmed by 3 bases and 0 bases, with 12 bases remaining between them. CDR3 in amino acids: CASSQGPRASYEQYF. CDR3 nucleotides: TGCGCCAGCAGCCAGGGACCGAGGGCCTCCTACGAGCAGTACTTC.

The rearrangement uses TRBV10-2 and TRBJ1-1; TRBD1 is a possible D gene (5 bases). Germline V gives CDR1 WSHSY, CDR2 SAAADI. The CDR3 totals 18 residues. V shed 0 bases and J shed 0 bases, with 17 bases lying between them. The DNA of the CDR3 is TGCGCCAGCAGTGAGTCGAGCAGGGTGATAACCATGAACACTGAAGCTTTCTTT. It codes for CASSESSRVITMNTEAFF.

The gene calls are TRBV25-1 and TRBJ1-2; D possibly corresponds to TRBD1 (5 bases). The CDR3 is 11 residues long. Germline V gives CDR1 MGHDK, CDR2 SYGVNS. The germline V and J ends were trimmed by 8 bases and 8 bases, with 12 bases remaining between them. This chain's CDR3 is CASHGGVGYTF. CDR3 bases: TGTGCCAGCCATGGGGGGGTAGGCTACACCTTC.

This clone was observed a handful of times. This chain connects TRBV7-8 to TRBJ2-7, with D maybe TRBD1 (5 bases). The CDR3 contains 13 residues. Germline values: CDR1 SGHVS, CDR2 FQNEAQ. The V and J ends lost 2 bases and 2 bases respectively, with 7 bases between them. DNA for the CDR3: TGTGCCAGCAGCTTAACAGGCCCCTACGAGCAGTACTTC. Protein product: CASSLTGPYEQYF.

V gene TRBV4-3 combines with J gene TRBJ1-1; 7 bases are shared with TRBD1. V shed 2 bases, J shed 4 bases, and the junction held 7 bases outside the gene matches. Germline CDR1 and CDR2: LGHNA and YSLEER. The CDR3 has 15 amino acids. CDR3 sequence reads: CASSQYRGTGTEAFF. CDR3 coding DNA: TGCGCCAGCAGCCAATACAGGGGTACGGGCACTGAAGCTTTCTTT.

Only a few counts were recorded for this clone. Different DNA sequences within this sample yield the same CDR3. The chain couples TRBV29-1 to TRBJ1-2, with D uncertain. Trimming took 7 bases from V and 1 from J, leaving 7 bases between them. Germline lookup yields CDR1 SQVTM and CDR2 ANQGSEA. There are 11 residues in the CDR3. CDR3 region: CSAGVNYGYTF. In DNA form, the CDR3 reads TGCAGCGCCGGAGTTAACTATGGCTACACCTTC.

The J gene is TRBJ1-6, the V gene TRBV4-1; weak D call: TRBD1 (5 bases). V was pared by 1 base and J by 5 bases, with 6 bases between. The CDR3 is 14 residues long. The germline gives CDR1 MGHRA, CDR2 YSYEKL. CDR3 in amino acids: CASSQVGDNSPLHF. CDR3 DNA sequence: TGCGCCAGCAGCCAAGTGGGGGATAATTCACCCCTCCACTTT.

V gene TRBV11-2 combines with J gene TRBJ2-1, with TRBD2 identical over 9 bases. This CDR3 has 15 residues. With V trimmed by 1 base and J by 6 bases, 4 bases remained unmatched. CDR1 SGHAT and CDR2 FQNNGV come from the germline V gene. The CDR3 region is CASSLASGAFNEQFF. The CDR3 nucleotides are TGTGCCAGCAGCTTAGCTAGCGGGGCTTTCAATGAGCAGTTCTTC.

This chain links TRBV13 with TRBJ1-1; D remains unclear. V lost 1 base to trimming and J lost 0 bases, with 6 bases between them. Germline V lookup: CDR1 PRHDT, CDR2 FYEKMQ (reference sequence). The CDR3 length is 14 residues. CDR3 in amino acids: CASSLEGLNTEAFF. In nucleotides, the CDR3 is TGTGCCAGCAGCTTAGAGGGCTTGAACACTGAAGCTTTCTTT.

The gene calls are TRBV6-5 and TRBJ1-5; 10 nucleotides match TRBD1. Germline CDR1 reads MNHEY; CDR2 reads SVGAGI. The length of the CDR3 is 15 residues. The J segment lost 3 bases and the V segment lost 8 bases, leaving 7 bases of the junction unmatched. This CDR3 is CASSAGQGTNQPQHF. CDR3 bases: TGTGCCAGCTCAGCGGGACAGGGGACCAATCAGCCCCAGCATTTT.

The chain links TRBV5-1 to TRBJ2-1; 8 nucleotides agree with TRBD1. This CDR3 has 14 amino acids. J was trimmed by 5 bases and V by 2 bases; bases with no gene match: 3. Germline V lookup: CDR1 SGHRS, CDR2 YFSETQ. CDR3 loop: CASSFWTGNNEQFF. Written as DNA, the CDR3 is TGCGCCAGCAGCTTTTGGACAGGGAACAATGAGCAGTTCTTC.

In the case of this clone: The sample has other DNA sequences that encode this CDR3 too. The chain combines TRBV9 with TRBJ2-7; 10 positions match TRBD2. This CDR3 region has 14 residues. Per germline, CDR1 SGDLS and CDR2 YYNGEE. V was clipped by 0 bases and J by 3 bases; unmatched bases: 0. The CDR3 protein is CASSVGLAGYEQYF. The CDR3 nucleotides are TGTGCCAGCAGCGTAGGACTAGCGGGCTACGAGCAGTACTTC.

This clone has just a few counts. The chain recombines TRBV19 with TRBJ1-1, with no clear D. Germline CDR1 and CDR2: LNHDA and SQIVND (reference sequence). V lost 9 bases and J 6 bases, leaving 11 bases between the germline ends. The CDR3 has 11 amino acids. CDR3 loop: CASSKVAEAFF. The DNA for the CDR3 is TGTGCCAGCTCTAAGGTAGCTGAAGCTTTCTTT.

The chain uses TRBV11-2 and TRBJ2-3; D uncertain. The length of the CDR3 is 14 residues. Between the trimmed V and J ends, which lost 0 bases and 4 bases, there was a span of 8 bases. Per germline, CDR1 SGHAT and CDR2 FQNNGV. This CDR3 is CASSLDRPPDTQYF. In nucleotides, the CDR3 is TGTGCCAGCAGCTTAGATCGGCCCCCAGATACGCAGTATTTT.

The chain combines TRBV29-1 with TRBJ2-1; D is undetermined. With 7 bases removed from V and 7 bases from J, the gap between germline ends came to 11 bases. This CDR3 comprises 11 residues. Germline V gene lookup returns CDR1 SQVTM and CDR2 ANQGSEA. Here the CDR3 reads CSAVTRNEQFF. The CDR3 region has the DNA TGCAGCGCCGTTACGCGGAATGAGCAGTTCTTC.

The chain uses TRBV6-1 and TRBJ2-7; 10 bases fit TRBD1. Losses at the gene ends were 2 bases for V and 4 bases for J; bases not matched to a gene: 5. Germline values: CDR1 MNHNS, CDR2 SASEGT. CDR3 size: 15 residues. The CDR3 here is CASSETGTGDYEQYF. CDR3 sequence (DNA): TGTGCCAGCAGTGAAACGGGGACAGGGGATTACGAGCAGTACTTC.

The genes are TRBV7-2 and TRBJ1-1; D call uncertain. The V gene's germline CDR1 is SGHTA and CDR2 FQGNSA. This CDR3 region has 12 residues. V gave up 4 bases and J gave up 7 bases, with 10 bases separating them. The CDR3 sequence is CASSSGALEAFF. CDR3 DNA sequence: TGTGCCAGCAGCTCCGGCGCTCTTGAAGCTTTCTTT.

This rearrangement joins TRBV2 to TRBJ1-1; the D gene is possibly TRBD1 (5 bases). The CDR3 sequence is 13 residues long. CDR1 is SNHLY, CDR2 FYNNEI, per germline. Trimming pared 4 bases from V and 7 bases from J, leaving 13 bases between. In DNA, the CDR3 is TGTGCCAGCAGTGGATCAGGGCGGCTTGAAGCTTTCTTT. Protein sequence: CASSGSGRLEAFF.

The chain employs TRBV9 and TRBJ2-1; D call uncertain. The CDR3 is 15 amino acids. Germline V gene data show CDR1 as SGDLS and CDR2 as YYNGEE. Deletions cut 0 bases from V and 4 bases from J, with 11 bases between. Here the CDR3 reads CASSVGSQAYNEQFF. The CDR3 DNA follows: TGTGCCAGCAGCGTAGGTAGCCAGGCATACAATGAGCAGTTCTTC.

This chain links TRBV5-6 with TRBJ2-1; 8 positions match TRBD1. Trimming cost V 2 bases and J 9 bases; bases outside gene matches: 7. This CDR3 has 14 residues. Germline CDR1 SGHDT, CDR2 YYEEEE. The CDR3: CASSFRQGYREQFF. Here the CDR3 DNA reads TGTGCCAGCAGCTTTAGACAGGGGTATCGTGAGCAGTTCTTC.